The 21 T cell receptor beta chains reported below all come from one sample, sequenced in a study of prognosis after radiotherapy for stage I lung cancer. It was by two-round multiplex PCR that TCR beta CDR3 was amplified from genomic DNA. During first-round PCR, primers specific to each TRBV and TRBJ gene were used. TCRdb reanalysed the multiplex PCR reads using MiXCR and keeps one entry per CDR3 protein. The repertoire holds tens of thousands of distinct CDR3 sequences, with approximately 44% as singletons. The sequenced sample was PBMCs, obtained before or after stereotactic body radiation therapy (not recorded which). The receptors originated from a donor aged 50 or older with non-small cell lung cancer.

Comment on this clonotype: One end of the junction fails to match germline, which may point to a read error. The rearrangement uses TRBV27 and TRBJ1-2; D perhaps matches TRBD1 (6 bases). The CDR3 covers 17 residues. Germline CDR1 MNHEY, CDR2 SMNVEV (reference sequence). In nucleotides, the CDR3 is TGTACCAGCAGTTTATATAGTCCAGGGGTAGCGGACTATGGCTACACCTTC. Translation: CTSSLYSPGVADYGYTF.

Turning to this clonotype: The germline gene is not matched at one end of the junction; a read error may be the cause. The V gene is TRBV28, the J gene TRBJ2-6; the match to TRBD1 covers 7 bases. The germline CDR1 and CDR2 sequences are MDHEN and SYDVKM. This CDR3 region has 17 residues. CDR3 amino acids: CASSQGQFVSWANVLTF. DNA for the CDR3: TGTGCCAGCAGCCAGGGACAGTTTGTTTCTTGGGCCAACGTCCTTACTTTC.

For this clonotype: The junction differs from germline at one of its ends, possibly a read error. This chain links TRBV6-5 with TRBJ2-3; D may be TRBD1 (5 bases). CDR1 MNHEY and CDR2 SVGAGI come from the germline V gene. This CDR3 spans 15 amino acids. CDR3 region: CASSSMVLSTGTQYF. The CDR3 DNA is TGTGCCAGCAGTTCGATGGTACTAAGCACAGGTACGCAGTATTTT.

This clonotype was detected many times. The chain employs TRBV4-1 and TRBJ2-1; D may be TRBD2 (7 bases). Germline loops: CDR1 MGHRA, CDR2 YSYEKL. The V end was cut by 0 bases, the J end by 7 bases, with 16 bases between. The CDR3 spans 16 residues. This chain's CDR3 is CASSQEEGGDRNEQFF. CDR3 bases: TGCGCCAGCAGCCAAGAAGAGGGGGGGGATAGGAATGAGCAGTTCTTC.

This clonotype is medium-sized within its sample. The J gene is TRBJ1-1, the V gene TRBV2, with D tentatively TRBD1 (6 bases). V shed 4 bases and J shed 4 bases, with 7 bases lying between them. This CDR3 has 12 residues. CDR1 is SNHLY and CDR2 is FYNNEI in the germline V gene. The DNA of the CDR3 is TGTGCCAGCAGTGCAGGGGTCACTGAAGCTTTCTTT. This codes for CASSAGVTEAFF.

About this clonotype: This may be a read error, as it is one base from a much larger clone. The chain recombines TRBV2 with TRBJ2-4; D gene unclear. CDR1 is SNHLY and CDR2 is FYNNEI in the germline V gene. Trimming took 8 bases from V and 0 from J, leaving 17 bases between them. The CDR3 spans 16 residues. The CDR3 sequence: CASARQKPLAKNIQYF. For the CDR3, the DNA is TGTGCCAGCGCGCGGCAAAAGCCCTTAGCCAAAAACATTCAGTACTTC.

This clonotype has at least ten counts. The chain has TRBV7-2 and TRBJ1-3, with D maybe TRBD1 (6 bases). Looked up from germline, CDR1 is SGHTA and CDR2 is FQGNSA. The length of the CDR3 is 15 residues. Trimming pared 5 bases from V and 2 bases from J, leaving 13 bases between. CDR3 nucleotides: TGTGCCAGCAGCCACAGGACAGAAACTGGAAACACCATATATTTT. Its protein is CASSHRTETGNTIYF.

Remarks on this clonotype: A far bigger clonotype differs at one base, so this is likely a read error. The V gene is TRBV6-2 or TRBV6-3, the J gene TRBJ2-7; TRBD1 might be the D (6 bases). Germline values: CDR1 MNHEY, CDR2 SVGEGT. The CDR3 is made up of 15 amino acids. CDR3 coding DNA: TGTGCCAGCAGTTACTCGCCCACTGGGGGCTACCAGCAGTACTTC. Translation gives CASSYSPTGGYQQYF.

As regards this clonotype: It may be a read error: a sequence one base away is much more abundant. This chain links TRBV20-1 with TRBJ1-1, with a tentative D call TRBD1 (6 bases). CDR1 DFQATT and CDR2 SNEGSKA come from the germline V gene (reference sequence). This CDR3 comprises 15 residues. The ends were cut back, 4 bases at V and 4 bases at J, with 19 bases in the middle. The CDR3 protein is CSAIHLQGRVTEAFF. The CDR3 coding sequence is TGCAGTGCTATCCACTTACAGGGAAGGGTCACTGAAGCTTTCTTT.

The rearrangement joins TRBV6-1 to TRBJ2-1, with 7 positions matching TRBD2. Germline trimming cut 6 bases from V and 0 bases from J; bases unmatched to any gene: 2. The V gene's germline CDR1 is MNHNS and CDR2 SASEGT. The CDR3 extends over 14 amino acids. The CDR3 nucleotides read TGTGCCAGCAGCCGCGGGGGCTCCTACAATGAGCAGTTCTTC. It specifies CASSRGGSYNEQFF.

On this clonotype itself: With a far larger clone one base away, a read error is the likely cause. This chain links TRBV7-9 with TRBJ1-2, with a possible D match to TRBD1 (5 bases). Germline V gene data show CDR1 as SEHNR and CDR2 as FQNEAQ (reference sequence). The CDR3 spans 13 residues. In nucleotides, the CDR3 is TGTGCCAGCAGCCAAAGGACAACCTATTGCTACACCTTC. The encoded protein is CASSQRTTYCYTF.

The CDR3, as DNA: TGTGCCAGCAGCTCCTTCGGGGGGTTCTACGAGCAGTACTTC. Encoded protein: CASSSFGGFYEQYF. This chain uses TRBV2 with TRBJ2-7; TRBD2 matches at 7 bases. Germline assignment: CDR1 SNHLY and CDR2 FYNNEI. This CDR3 contains 14 residues. J was trimmed by 3 bases and V by 6 bases; bases with no gene match: 8.

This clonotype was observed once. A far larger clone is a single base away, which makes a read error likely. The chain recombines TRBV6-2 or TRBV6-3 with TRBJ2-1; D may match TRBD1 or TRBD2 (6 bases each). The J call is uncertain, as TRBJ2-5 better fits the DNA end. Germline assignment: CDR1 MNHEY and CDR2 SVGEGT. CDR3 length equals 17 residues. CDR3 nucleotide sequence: TGTGCCAGCAGTTACTCGGGGGCGGGGAGAGACGAAGAGACCCAGTACTTC. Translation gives CASSYSGAGRDEETQYF.

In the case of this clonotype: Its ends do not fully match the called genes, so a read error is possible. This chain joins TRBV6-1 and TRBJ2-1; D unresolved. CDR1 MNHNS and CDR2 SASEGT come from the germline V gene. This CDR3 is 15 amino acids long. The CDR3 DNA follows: TGTGCCAGCGGACCGACCGGCGGCTCCTACAATGAGCAGATCTTC. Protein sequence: CASGPTGGSYNEQIF.

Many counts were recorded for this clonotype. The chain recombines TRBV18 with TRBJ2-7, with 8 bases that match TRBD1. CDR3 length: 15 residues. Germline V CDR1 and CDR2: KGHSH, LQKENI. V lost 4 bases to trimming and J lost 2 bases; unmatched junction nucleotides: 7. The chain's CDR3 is CASSLPGQVAYEQYF. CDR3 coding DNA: TGTGCCAGCTCACTTCCGGGACAGGTAGCCTACGAGCAGTACTTC.

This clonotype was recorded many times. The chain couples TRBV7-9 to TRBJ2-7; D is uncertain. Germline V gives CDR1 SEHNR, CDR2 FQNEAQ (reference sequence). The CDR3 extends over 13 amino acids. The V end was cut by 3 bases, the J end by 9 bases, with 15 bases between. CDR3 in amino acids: CASSFDNFSGQYF. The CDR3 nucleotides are TGTGCCAGCAGCTTCGACAACTTCTCGGGGCAGTACTTC.

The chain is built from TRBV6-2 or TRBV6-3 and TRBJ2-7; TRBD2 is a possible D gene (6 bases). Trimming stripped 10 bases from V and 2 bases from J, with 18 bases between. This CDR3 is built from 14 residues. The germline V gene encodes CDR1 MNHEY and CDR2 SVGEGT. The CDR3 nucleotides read TGTGCCACCCAATTCGGTAGCGGACCCTACGAGCAGTACTTC. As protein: CATQFGSGPYEQYF.

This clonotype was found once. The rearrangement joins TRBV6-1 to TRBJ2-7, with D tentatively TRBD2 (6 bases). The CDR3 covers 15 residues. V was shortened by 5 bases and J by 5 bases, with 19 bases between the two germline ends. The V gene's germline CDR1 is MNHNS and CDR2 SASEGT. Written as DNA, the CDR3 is TGTGCCAGCAGTACGTCCGGGGGTGCAGTGGACGAGCAGTACTTC. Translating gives CASSTSGGAVDEQYF.

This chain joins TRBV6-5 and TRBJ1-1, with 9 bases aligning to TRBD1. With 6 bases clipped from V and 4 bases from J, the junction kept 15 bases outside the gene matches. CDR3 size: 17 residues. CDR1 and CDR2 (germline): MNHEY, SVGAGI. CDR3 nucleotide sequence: TGTGCCAGCAGATACAGCTACAGGGGGCGTTTATCCACTGAAGCTTTCTTT. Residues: CASRYSYRGRLSTEAFF.

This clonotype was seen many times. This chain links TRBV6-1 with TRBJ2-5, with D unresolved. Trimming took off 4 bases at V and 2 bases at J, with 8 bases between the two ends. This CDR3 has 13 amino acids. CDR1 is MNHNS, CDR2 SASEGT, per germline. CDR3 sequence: CASSAVGQETQYF. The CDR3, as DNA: TGTGCCAGCAGTGCAGTGGGACAAGAGACCCAGTACTTC.

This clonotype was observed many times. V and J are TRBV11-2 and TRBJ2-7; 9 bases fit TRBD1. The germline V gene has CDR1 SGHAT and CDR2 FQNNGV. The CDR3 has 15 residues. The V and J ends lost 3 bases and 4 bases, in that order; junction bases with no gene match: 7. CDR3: CASSFLGTGFYEQYF. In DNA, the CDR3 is TGTGCCAGCAGCTTCTTGGGGACAGGGTTTTACGAGCAGTACTTC.